Described below is a single T cell receptor (beta chain) sequence and its context. The CDR3 loop spans 14 amino acids. Trimming at V came to 6 bases and at J to 5 bases, leaving 9 bases not matched to a gene. The germline V gene has CDR1 MDHEN and CDR2 SYDVKM. These data are taken from a study of T cell changes during pregnancy in multiple sclerosis. The repertoire was sequenced with immunoSEQ multiplex PCR; TCRdb's copy has only in-frame clones and lacks some. Here the sample spans 55,000 to 70,000 clones, 85% to 95% being singletons. Material: CD4+ T cells from peripheral blood mononuclear cells, obtained before pregnancy. The sequence came from a female donor with multiple sclerosis, enrolled in a pregnancy study. The chain joins TRBV28 to TRBJ2-7, with 8 nucleotides matching TRBD2. DNA of the CDR3: TGTGCCAGCAGCCGTAGCGGGGACTACCACGAGCAGTACTTC. It codes for CASSRSGDYHEQYF.